The next 28 T cell receptor beta chains were all read from a single sample in a study of PD-L1 blockade in urothelial cancer. The sample's time point: pretreatment peripheral blood. Data came from immunoSEQ multiplex PCR; TCRdb stores just in-frame clones and leaves some out. The sample has about 52,000 clones, 84% seen once. The sequences come from PBMCs, collected around atezolizumab (anti-PD-L1) treatment. Every receptor here comes from a middle-aged man with urothelial cancer.

This clone was observed a handful of times. V gene TRBV10-2 combines with J gene TRBJ2-2, with TRBD2 as a possible D gene (6 bases). The CDR3 has 17 residues. Per the germline V gene, CDR1 is WSHSY and CDR2 is SAAADI. V lost 8 bases, J lost 2 bases, and 21 bases lay in between. CDR3 sequence reads: CASRMGGGNLNTGELFF. In DNA, the CDR3 is TGCGCCAGCCGGATGGGAGGCGGAAATCTCAACACCGGGGAGCTGTTTTTT.

This clone is a singleton in its sample. The chain combines TRBV6-5 with TRBJ2-7, with TRBD1 matching over 9 bases. The CDR3 is 13 amino acids. Germline V gene sequence: CDR1 MNHEY, CDR2 SVGAGI. Trimming took 6 bases from V and 0 from J; bases not matched to a gene: 0. The CDR3 loop is CASRTGGSYEQYF. As DNA, the CDR3 is TGTGCCAGCAGGACAGGGGGCTCCTACGAGCAGTACTTC.

V is TRBV14 and J is TRBJ2-5; 10 nucleotides align to TRBD1. V trimming: 5 bases; J trimming: 1 base; junction bases outside the gene matches: 10. CDR3 length: 17 amino acids. The germline CDR1 and CDR2 sequences are SGHDN and FVKESK. In nucleotides, the CDR3 is TGTGCCAGCAGCGCTCGGGACAGGGGATCTTCCCAAGAGACCCAGTACTTC. Translation: CASSARDRGSSQETQYF.

The V gene is TRBV5-1, the J gene TRBJ1-2, with 7 nucleotides matching TRBD1. After removal of 4 bases from V and 4 bases from J, the junction contained 7 bases not matched to a gene. This CDR3 has 14 residues. The germline V gene has CDR1 SGHRS and CDR2 YFSETQ. The CDR3 protein is CASSPGTELYGYTF. Written as DNA, the CDR3 is TGCGCCAGCAGCCCCGGGACAGAACTCTATGGCTACACCTTC. The whole variable domain, filled in from reference TRBV5-1 and TRBJ1-2, reads KAGVTQTPRYLIKTRGQQVTLSCSPISGHRSVSWYQQTPGQGLQFLFEYFSETQRNKGNFPGRFSGRQFSNSRSEMNVSTLELGDSALYLCASSPGTELYGYTFGSGTRLTVV.

The chain joins TRBV27 to TRBJ2-3; possible D gene TRBD1, 6 bases. The CDR3 runs to 14 residues. Trimming pared 7 bases from V and 4 bases from J, leaving 15 bases between. The germline CDR1 and CDR2 sequences are MNHEY and SMNVEV (reference sequence). The CDR3 DNA follows: TGTGCCAGCACCCTAAACAGGGTTTCAGATACGCAGTATTTT. Translation: CASTLNRVSDTQYF.

This chain connects TRBV7-9 to TRBJ2-3, with 10 bases lining up with TRBD1. The CDR3 runs 18 residues. V gave up 6 bases and J gave up 1 base; unmatched junction bases: 13. The germline V gene has CDR1 SEHNR and CDR2 FQNEAQ (reference sequence). As DNA, the CDR3 is TGTGCCAGCAGTAAACCCACGGGACAGGGGATTGGCACAGATACGCAGTATTTT. This gives the protein CASSKPTGQGIGTDTQYF. Full variable domain (rest looked up from reference TRBV7-9 and TRBJ2-3): DTGVSQNPRHKITKRGQNVTFRCDPISEHNRLYWYRQTLGQGPEFLTYFQNEAQLEKSRLLSDRFSAERPKGSFSTLEIQRTEQGDSAMYLCASSKPTGQGIGTDTQYFGPGTRLTVL.

This chain uses TRBV6-1 with TRBJ1-1; D call uncertain. In germline, CDR1 is MNHNS, CDR2 SASEGT. The germline V and J ends were trimmed by 3 bases and 0 bases, with 5 bases remaining between them. The CDR3 extends over 13 amino acids. The CDR3 DNA is TGTGCCAGCAGTGATCAATTGAACACTGAAGCTTTCTTT. This encodes CASSDQLNTEAFF.

The rearrangement joins TRBV7-7 to TRBJ2-5, with D possibly matching TRBD1 (8 bases). From germline, CDR1 is SSHAT and CDR2 FNYEAQ (reference sequence). Trimming cost V 5 bases and J 2 bases, with 15 bases left between them. The CDR3 is 15 amino acids. This CDR3 is CASSPNRGGQETQYF. CDR3 coding DNA: TGTGCCAGCAGCCCTAACAGGGGGGGACAAGAGACCCAGTACTTC.

The chain combines TRBV9 with TRBJ1-2; TRBD1 matches at 7 bases. CDR3 length equals 15 residues. After removal of 3 bases from V and 0 bases from J, the junction contained 5 bases not matched to a gene. Germline V gene data show CDR1 as SGDLS and CDR2 as YYNGEE. The CDR3 loop reads CASSEDRLSNYGYTF. The CDR3 DNA is TGTGCCAGCAGCGAGGACAGGCTTTCTAACTATGGCTACACCTTC.

The chain joins TRBV2 to TRBJ2-2; 16 nucleotides agree with TRBD2. Germline assignment: CDR1 SNHLY and CDR2 FYNNEI. CDR3 size: 15 residues. Germline trimming cut 9 bases from V and 5 bases from J; bases unmatched to any gene: 3. The CDR3 sequence is CASMGLAGGTGELFF. CDR3 DNA sequence: TGTGCCAGTATGGGACTAGCGGGGGGGACCGGGGAGCTGTTTTTT.

The chain recombines TRBV4-1 with TRBJ2-1; possibly TRBD2 for D (6 bases). The CDR3 is 13 residues long. Germline V gene lookup returns CDR1 MGHRA and CDR2 YSYEKL. V shed 3 bases and J shed 5 bases, with 8 bases lying between them. CDR3 protein: CASSQGGNNEQFF. DNA for the CDR3: TGCGCCAGCAGCCAGGGGGGAAACAATGAGCAGTTCTTC.

This clone occurred a few times. The genes are TRBV7-3 and TRBJ1-3; D not resolved. CDR1 and CDR2 from the germline V gene are SGHTA and FQGTGA. The CDR3 consists of 14 residues. Trimming pared 5 bases from V and 0 bases from J, leaving 8 bases between. CDR3 loop: CASSPGPSGNTIYF. In nucleotides, the CDR3 is TGTGCCAGCAGCCCAGGCCCCTCTGGAAACACCATATATTTT.

This clone has just a few counts. This chain links TRBV5-1 with TRBJ1-2, with a weak D call TRBD1 (6 bases). Trimming shortened V by 2 bases and J by 4 bases, and 15 bases separated the two germline ends. Germline V gives CDR1 SGHRS, CDR2 YFSETQ. CDR3 length equals 15 residues. The CDR3 spells CASSLETGSLYGYTF. The CDR3 DNA reads TGCGCCAGCAGCTTAGAGACAGGTTCCCTCTATGGCTACACCTTC.

The rearrangement links TRBV5-4 to TRBJ2-3; D not certain. Germline CDR1 SGHNT, CDR2 YYREEE (reference sequence). CDR3 size: 14 residues. Trimming stripped 0 bases from V and 1 base from J, with 6 bases between. CDR3 sequence reads: CASSLEPRTDTQYF. DNA for the CDR3: TGTGCCAGCAGCTTGGAGCCCCGCACAGATACGCAGTATTTT.

This chain connects TRBV4-2 to TRBJ2-3, with TRBD2 as a possible D gene (5 bases). Trimming shortened V by 0 bases and J by 0 bases, and 7 bases separated the two germline ends. This CDR3 region has 15 residues. CDR1 LGHNA and CDR2 YNFKEQ come from the germline V gene. The CDR3 bases are TGTGCCAGCAGCCAAGAGTGGACTAGCACAGATACGCAGTATTTT. It codes for CASSQEWTSTDTQYF.

The chain recombines TRBV10-1 with TRBJ1-2; D uncertain. Germline assignment: CDR1 WNHNN and CDR2 SYGVQD (reference sequence). V lost 3 bases and J 0 bases, leaving 23 bases between the germline ends. CDR3 length equals 19 residues. This CDR3 is CASSDLTLGDNRANYGYTF. CDR3 in DNA: TGCGCCAGCAGTGATCTAACCCTGGGAGACAATAGAGCTAACTATGGCTACACCTTC.

V and J are TRBV27 and TRBJ1-5, with 10 bases lining up with TRBD1. Germline CDR1 and CDR2: MNHEY and SMNVEV (reference sequence). The V gene end was trimmed by 5 bases and the J gene end by 6 bases; junction bases not matched to a gene: 7. The CDR3 totals 15 residues. CDR3 region: CASSLGTGAAQPQHF. The CDR3 DNA is TGTGCCAGCAGTCTGGGGACAGGGGCGGCTCAGCCCCAGCATTTT.

The rearrangement links TRBV19 to TRBJ2-1, with 12 bases aligning to TRBD2. CDR3 length: 19 amino acids. Germline-derived CDR1 and CDR2 are LNHDA and SQIVND (reference sequence). Unmatched junction bases numbered 14, after V lost 4 bases and J lost 4 bases. CDR3 sequence: CASSRRGLAGGKNYNEQFF. The DNA for the CDR3 is TGTGCCAGTAGTAGGAGGGGGCTAGCGGGAGGGAAAAATTACAATGAGCAGTTCTTC.

The V gene is TRBV6-1, the J gene TRBJ2-7; the D gene is possibly TRBD2 (6 bases). Trimming left V 7 bases short and J 1 base short, with 11 bases between. The CDR3 is 13 amino acids. Germline CDR1 MNHNS, CDR2 SASEGT. The CDR3 region has the DNA TGTGCCAGCATGATCCGGGGGTCCTACGAGCAGTACTTC. Translation: CASMIRGSYEQYF.

This chain connects TRBV9 to TRBJ2-7, with D possibly TRBD1 on 5 matching bases. The CDR3 runs 14 residues. Germline CDR1 is SGDLS and CDR2 is YYNGEE. Trimming shortened V by 4 bases and J by 0 bases, and 11 bases separated the two germline ends. The DNA of the CDR3 is TGTGCCAGCAGCAACCACAGGAGCTCCTACGAGCAGTACTTC. It specifies CASSNHRSSYEQYF.

The chain links TRBV5-4 to TRBJ1-3; TRBD1 aligns across 8 bases. After removal of 4 bases from V and 0 bases from J, the junction contained 9 bases not matched to a gene. Per the germline V gene, CDR1 is SGHNT and CDR2 is YYREEE (reference sequence). There are 17 residues in the CDR3. CDR3 sequence: CASSARTGKSSGNTIYF. CDR3 sequence (DNA): TGTGCCAGCAGCGCCCGGACAGGGAAAAGCTCTGGAAACACCATATATTTT. Looking up the rest from reference TRBV5-4 and TRBJ1-3 gives the full variable domain: ETGVTQSPTHLIKTRGQQVTLRCSSQSGHNTVSWYQQALGQGPQFIFQYYREEENGRGNFPPRFSGLQFPNYSSELNVNALELDDSALYLCASSARTGKSSGNTIYFGEGSWLTVV.

V is TRBV19 and J is TRBJ2-7; 8 nucleotides align to TRBD1. The germline V gene encodes CDR1 LNHDA and CDR2 SQIVND (reference sequence). The CDR3 spans 13 residues. The junction had 6 bases not matched to a gene; V was cut back by 7 bases and J by 4 bases. The CDR3 nucleotides read TGTGCCAGTACCGACAGGGGTCGGTACGAGCAGTACTTC. This translates into CASTDRGRYEQYF. Variable domain in full (rest from reference TRBV19 and TRBJ2-7): DGGITQSPKYLFRKEGQNVTLSCEQNLNHDAMYWYRQDPGQGLRLIYYSQIVNDFQKGDIAEGYSVSREKKESFPLTVTSAQKNPTAFYLCASTDRGRYEQYFGPGTRLTVT.

The gene calls are TRBV11-3 and TRBJ2-1; possible D gene TRBD2, 5 bases. The V and J ends lost 0 bases and 0 bases respectively, with 9 bases between them. This CDR3 spans 16 amino acids. CDR1 is SGHNT and CDR2 is YENEEA in the germline V gene. DNA of the CDR3: TGTGCCAGCAGCTTAGAACGTACTAGCTCCTACAATGAGCAGTTCTTC. This sequence encodes CASSLERTSSYNEQFF.

V usage is TRBV7-8 and J usage is TRBJ2-3, with TRBD2 matching over 7 bases. With V trimmed by 1 base and J by 3 bases, 7 bases remained unmatched. The CDR3 contains 16 residues. The germline gives CDR1 SGHVS, CDR2 FQNEAQ. The chain's CDR3 is CASSLGAGVGTDTQYF. CDR3 sequence (DNA): TGTGCCAGCAGCTTAGGGGCGGGAGTTGGGACAGATACGCAGTATTTT.

The genes are TRBV2 and TRBJ2-3; 13 positions agree with TRBD2. V lost 6 bases, J lost 2 bases, and 5 bases stayed unmatched. Germline CDR1 and CDR2: SNHLY and FYNNEI. There are 16 residues in the CDR3. Written as DNA, the CDR3 is TGTGCCAGCAGGTCGGGACTAGCGGGGCTCACAGATACGCAGTATTTT. This sequence encodes CASRSGLAGLTDTQYF.

This chain uses TRBV5-4 with TRBJ1-6; D perhaps matches TRBD1 (6 bases). This CDR3 region has 15 residues. Germline CDR1 reads SGHNT; CDR2 reads YYREEE (reference sequence). With 3 bases removed from V and 7 bases from J, the gap between germline ends came to 14 bases. The CDR3 DNA sequence: TGTGCCAGCAGCTCATTGGGACAAAGAAATTCACCCCTCCACTTT. As protein: CASSSLGQRNSPLHF.

The CDR3 coding sequence is TGCGCCAGCAGCTTGGGGGAGAAAGGGACCGGGGGGGCAAGAGATACGCAGTATTTT. Amino acids: CASSLGEKGTGGARDTQYF. The rearrangement uses TRBV5-1 and TRBJ2-3, with 8 nucleotides matching TRBD2. V lost 0 bases to trimming and J lost 5 bases; unmatched junction nucleotides: 17. The germline CDR1 and CDR2 sequences are SGHRS and YFSETQ. There are 19 residues in the CDR3.

CDR3 coding DNA: TGCAGCGCCGGGACTAGCGTGTACGAGCAGTACTTC. This translates into CSAGTSVYEQYF. The chain recombines TRBV29-1 with TRBJ2-7, with 10 bases aligning to TRBD2. The CDR3 runs to 12 residues. V was pared by 7 bases and J by 4 bases, with 4 bases of the junction left unmatched. Germline values: CDR1 SQVTM, CDR2 ANQGSEA.